This TCR beta chain was obtained from a study of graft-versus-host responses after intestinal transplantation (dated by TCRdb to the early 2020s). With respect to the entire study: Recipients received multivisceral, liver-intestinal, or isolated intestinal transplants. The cohort enrolled 24 intestinal transplant recipients, one of whom was a retransplant, and a few patients without pretransplant specimens were excluded. Donor T cell macrochimerism was defined as a peak of at least 4% donor T cells among recipient peripheral blood mononuclear cells. After intestinal transplantation, graft-versus-host and host-versus-graft alloreactive T cell clones were followed in the graft, circulation and bone marrow using bulk TCR-beta CDR3 sequencing. Alloreactive clones were identified by sequencing pre-transplant mixed lymphocyte reaction products and comparing them with unstimulated pre-transplant donor and recipient T cells. Anti-thymocyte globulin induction was given to all recipients, followed by maintenance tacrolimus and steroids for two to four years. Samples from a few later patients were sequenced in-house on an Illumina MiSeq with MiXCR processing rather than by the commercial service. Points the paper makes about the study in general: GvH clones turned up in recipient bone marrow, with some appearing earlier in ileal mucosa or blood, a pattern consistent with an intestinal mucosal origin. Early after transplant, declines in HvG clones were associated with peak levels of circulating GvH clones. In the allografts of patients with donor T cell macrochimerism, GvH to HvG T cell clonal ratios were high. Conclusions were limited by the relatively low number and heterogeneity of intestinal transplant patients.

Library generation was performed with the immunoSEQ multiplex PCR assay. For most patients, genomic DNA was subjected to high-throughput TCR-beta CDR3 sequencing by Adaptive Biotechnologies. On the study's bioinformatics: Adaptive's ImmunoSEQ software was the source of the TCR sequencing data for over 15 patients, while a few other patients were processed with MiXCR and VDJtools. CDR3 nucleotide sequences shared by donor and recipient were removed because the origin of these sequences could not be assigned. To be classed as alloreactive, a clone needed at least 2-fold expansion over unstimulated cells and a minimum CFSE-low frequency of 0.002% (template counts) or 0.001% (read counts). Clones detected in sequenced pre-transplant spleen, lymph node, or MLR CFSE-low populations of the donor or recipient were defined as mappable. The cumulative frequency of alloreactive clones was calculated as a percentage of all sequences, weighted by copy number. TCRdb retrieved this table from immuneACCESS and kept in-frame rearrangements only. Not all clones are present; in checked studies, unresolved V genes account for under half, and no reason is known for the remainder. That table supplies the V and J calls and clone size; D and trimming were determined from the DNA. The table for this sample lists 75,000 to 100,000 clones; over 75% of them were counted only once. Clones ranked in the top ten supply roughly a sixth of the sample.

This clone was seen a few times. This receptor's antigen is unknown. Base qualities are not recorded, but no much larger clone differs from it by a single base. In the first month after transplant, blood samples were collected up to 4 times, and after that at least monthly when available. V loses 8 bases of germline sequence and J loses 1 base, and the interval between the two ends is 14 bases. From a lookup of the germline V gene (reference sequence), CDR1 and CDR2 are MNHNY and SVGAGI. CDR3 length: 14 amino acids, cysteine to phenylalanine. Solely the CDR3 DNA is kept, with 42 bases framed from the first base.

Sequenced material: PBMCs, taken about 450 days after intestinal transplant. The source is a human patient who received an intestinal transplant, so some T cells may come from the graft donor. This sequence uses TRBV6-6 and TRBJ1-1; D gene: possibly TRBD1, on 6 matching bases. In nucleotides, the sequence is TGTGCCAGCTTTATTTGGGGACAGAACACTGAAGCTTTCTTT. It codes for CASFIWGQNTEAFF.